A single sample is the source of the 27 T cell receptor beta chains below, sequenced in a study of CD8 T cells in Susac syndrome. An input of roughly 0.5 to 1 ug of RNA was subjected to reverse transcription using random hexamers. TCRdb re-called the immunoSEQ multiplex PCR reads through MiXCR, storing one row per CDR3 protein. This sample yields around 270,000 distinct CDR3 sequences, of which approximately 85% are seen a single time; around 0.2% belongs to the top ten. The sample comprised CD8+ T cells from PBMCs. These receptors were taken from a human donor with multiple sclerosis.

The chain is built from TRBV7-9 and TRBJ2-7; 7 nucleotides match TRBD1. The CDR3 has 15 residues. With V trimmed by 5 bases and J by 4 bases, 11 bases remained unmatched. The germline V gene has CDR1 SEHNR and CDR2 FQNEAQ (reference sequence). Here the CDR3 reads CASSLTRTGSYEQYF. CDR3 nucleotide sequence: TGTGCCAGCAGCCTGACAAGGACAGGTTCGTACGAGCAGTACTTC.

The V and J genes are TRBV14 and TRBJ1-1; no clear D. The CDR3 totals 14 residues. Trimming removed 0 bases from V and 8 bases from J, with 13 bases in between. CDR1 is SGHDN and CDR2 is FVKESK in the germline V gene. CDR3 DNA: TGTGCCAGCAGCCAAGAGACGAGGACTTCGGAAGCTTTCTTT. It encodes CASSQETRTSEAFF. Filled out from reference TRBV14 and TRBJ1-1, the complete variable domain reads EAGVTQFPSHSVIEKGQTVTLRCDPISGHDNLYWYRRVMGKEIKFLLHFVKESKQDESGMPNNRFLAERTGGTYSTLKVQPAELEDSGVYFCASSQETRTSEAFFGQGTRLTVV.

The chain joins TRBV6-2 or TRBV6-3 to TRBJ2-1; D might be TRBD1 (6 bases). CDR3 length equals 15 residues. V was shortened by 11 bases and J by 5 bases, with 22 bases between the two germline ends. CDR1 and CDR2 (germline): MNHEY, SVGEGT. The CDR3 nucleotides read TGTGCCGGTCGCCAGGGGCTAGGAGGACACAATGAGCAGTTCTTC. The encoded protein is CAGRQGLGGHNEQFF.

CDR3 region: CASSSHPRTSSYEQYF. The CDR3 DNA is TGTGCCAGCAGCTCCCACCCTAGGACTAGCTCCTACGAGCAGTACTTC. The chain recombines TRBV7-9 with TRBJ2-7, with 7 bases matching TRBD2. After removal of 4 bases from V and 0 bases from J, the junction contained 9 bases not matched to a gene. This CDR3 comprises 16 residues. Germline V gives CDR1 SEHNR, CDR2 FQNEAQ (reference sequence).

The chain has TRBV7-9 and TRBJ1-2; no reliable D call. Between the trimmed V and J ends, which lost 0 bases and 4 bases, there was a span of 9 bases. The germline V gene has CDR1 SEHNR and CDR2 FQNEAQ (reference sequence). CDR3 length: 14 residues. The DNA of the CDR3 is TGTGCCAGCAGCTTAGCAGGCGAGGGCTATGGCTACACCTTC. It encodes CASSLAGEGYGYTF.

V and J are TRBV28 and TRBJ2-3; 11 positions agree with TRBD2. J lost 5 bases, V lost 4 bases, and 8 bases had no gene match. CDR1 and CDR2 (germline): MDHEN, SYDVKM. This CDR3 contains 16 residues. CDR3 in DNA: TGTGCCAGCAGTTCTAGACTAGCGGGGATCGAAGATACGCAGTATTTT. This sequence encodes CASSSRLAGIEDTQYF.

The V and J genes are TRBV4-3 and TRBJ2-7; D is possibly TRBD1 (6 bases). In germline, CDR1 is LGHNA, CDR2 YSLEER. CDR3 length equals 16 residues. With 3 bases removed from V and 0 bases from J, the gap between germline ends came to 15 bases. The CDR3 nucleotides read TGCGCCAGCAGCCAGGGGGCCGGAGATGCCTCCTACGAGCAGTACTTC. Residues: CASSQGAGDASYEQYF.

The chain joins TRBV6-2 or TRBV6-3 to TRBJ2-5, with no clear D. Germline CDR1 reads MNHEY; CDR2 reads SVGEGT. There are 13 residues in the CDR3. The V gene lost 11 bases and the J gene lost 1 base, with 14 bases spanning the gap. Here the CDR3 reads CALGPGTQETQYF. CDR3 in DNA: TGTGCCTTGGGCCCGGGCACCCAAGAGACCCAGTACTTC.

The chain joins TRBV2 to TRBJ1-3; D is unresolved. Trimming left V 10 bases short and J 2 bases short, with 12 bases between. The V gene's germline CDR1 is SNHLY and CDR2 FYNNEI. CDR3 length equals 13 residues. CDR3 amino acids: CATLQSPGNTIYF. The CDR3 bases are TGTGCCACCTTACAGAGTCCTGGAAACACCATATATTTT.

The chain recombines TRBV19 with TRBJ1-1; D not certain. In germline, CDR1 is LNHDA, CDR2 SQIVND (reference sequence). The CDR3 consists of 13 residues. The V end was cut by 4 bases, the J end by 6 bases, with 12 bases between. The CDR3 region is CASSKVRTSEAFF. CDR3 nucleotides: TGTGCCAGTAGTAAGGTCAGAACTTCTGAAGCTTTCTTT.

CDR3: CASSLFEPGFYTEAFF. CDR3 nucleotide sequence: TGTGCCAGCAGCTTATTCGAACCGGGCTTCTACACTGAAGCTTTCTTT. The rearrangement uses TRBV5-6 and TRBJ1-1; D is ambiguous. The CDR3 runs 16 residues. In germline, CDR1 is SGHDT, CDR2 YYEEEE. V was shortened by 2 bases and J by 3 bases, with 17 bases between the two germline ends.

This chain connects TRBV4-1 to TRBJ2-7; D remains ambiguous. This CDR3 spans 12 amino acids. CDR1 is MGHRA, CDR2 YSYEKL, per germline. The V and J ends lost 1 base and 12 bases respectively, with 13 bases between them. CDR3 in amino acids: CASSQVLGMPYF. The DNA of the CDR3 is TGCGCCAGCAGCCAAGTTTTGGGAATGCCGTACTTC.

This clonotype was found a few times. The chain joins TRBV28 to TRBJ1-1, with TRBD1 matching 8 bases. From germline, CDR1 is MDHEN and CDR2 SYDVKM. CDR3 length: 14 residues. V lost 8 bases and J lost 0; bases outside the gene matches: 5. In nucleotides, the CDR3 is TGTGCCAGCTCCTGGACAGGGATGAACACTGAAGCTTTCTTT. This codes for CASSWTGMNTEAFF.

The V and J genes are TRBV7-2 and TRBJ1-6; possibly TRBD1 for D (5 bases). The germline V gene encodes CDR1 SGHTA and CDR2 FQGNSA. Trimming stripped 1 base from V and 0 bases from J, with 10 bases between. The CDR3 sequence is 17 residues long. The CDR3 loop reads CASSLGQFSSYNSPLHF. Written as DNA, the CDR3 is TGTGCCAGCAGCTTAGGACAGTTTAGCTCCTATAATTCACCCCTCCACTTT.

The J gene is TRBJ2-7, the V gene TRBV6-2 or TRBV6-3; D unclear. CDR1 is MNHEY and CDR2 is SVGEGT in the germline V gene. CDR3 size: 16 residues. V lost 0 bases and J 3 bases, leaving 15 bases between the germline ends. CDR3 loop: CASSYSREKRSYEQYF. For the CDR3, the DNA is TGTGCCAGCAGTTACTCTAGGGAAAAGAGGAGCTACGAGCAGTACTTC.

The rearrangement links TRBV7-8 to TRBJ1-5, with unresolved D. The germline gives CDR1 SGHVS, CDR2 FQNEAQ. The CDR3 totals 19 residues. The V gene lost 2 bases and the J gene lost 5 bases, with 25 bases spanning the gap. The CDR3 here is CASSLKRHPRVPPYQPQHF. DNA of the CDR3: TGTGCCAGCAGCTTAAAAAGGCACCCGAGGGTCCCCCCCTATCAGCCCCAGCATTTT.

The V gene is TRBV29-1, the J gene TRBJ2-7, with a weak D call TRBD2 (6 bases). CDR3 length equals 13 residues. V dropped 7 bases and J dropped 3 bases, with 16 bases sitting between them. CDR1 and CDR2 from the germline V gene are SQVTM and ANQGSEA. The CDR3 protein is CSAIAVGFYEQYF. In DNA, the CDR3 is TGCAGCGCTATAGCGGTGGGGTTCTACGAGCAGTACTTC.

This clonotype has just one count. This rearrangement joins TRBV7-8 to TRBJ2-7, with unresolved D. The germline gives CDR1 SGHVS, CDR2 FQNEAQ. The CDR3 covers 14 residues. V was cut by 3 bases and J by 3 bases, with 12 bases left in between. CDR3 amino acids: CASSFPGTVYEQYF. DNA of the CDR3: TGTGCCAGCAGCTTTCCCGGAACGGTCTACGAGCAGTACTTC.

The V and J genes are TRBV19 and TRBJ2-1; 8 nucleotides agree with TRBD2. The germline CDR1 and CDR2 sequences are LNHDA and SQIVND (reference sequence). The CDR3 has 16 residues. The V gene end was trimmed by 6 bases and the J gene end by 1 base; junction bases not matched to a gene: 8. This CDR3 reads CASSPGGAGSYNEQFF. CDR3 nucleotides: TGTGCCAGTAGCCCCGGGGGGGCAGGGTCCTACAATGAGCAGTTCTTC.

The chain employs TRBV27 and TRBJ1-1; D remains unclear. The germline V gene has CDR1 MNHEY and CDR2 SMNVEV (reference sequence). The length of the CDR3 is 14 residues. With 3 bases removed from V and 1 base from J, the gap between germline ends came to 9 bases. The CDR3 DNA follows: TGTGCCAGCAGTTTTGGCACTACGAACACTGAAGCTTTCTTT. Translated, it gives CASSFGTTNTEAFF.

The CDR3 reads CASSLSRTSGFTSTDTQYF. CDR3 sequence (DNA): TGTGCCAGCAGTTTATCTCGGACTAGCGGTTTCACTAGCACAGATACGCAGTATTTT. The genes are TRBV27 and TRBJ2-3, with 10 nucleotides matching TRBD2. Germline V lookup: CDR1 MNHEY, CDR2 SMNVEV (reference sequence). V shed 0 bases, J shed 0 bases, and the junction held 9 bases outside the gene matches. The CDR3 is made up of 19 amino acids.

The CDR3 region is CASSVTLGGRGRNTEAFF. CDR3 nucleotide sequence: TGTGCCAGCAGTGTAACCCTCGGAGGGAGGGGACGAAACACTGAAGCTTTCTTT. This chain connects TRBV2 to TRBJ1-1; perhaps TRBD1 as D (5 bases). This CDR3 contains 18 residues. Germline CDR1 is SNHLY and CDR2 is FYNNEI. V shed 4 bases and J shed 2 bases, with 23 bases lying between them. Filled out from reference TRBV2 and TRBJ1-1, the complete variable domain reads EPEVTQTPSHQVTQMGQEVILRCVPISNHLYFYWYRQILGQKVEFLVSFYNNEISEKSEIFDDQFSVERPDGSNFTLKIRSTKLEDSAMYFCASSVTLGGRGRNTEAFFGQGTRLTVV.

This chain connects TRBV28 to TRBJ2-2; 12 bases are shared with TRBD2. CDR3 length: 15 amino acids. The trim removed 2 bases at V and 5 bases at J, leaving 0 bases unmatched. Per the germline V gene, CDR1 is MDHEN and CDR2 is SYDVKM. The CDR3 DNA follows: TGTGCCAGCAGTTTACTAGCGGGAGGGACCGGGGAGCTGTTTTTT. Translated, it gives CASSLLAGGTGELFF.

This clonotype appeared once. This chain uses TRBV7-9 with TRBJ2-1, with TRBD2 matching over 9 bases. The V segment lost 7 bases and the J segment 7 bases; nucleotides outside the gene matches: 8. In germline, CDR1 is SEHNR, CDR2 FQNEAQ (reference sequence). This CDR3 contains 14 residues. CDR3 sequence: CASTGGRVLNEQFF. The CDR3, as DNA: TGTGCCAGCACCGGCGGGAGGGTCCTGAATGAGCAGTTCTTC.

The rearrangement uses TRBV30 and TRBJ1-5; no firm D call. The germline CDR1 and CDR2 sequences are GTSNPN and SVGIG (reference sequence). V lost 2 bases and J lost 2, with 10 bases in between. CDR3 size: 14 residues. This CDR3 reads CAWSMGAGNQPQHF. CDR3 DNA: TGTGCCTGGAGTATGGGTGCAGGCAATCAGCCCCAGCATTTT.

The CDR3 bases are TGTGCCAGTAGTCCCGGGACTCGGGGTGAAAAACTGTTTTTT. Translating it yields CASSPGTRGEKLFF. V and J are TRBV19 and TRBJ1-4; TRBD1 might be the D (5 bases). The ends were cut back, 5 bases at V and 7 bases at J, with 14 bases in the middle. CDR1 is LNHDA, CDR2 SQIVND, per germline (reference sequence). The CDR3 is 14 residues long.

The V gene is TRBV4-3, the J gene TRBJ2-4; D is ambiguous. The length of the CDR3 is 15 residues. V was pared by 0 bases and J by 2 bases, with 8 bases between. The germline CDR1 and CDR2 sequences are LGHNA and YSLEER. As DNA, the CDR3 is TGCGCCAGCAGCCAAGATGGAGCAACCAAAAACATTCAGTACTTC. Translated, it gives CASSQDGATKNIQYF.